This TCR beta chain was sequenced during a study of tumor and adjacent non-tumor tissue in lung cancer. Study overall: Each sample yielded 3.5 million to 5 million productive TCRbeta reads on average. Study results and caveats: Compared with tumor, normal lung showed significantly lower TCR diversity. Tumor repertoires had a smaller top 100 clone share than normal lung.

In its sample, this clonotype was seen a few times. Its antigen is not known. The library came from three nested PCR rounds adapted from ARM-PCR protocols. MiXCR, run by TCRdb on the multiplex PCR reads, gives a single entry per CDR3 protein. The table records more than 60,000 distinct CDR3 sequences, under 85% of them present only once. The template was RNA from unsorted bulk tissue. This clonotype originated in a woman between 45 and 60 years old with non-small cell lung cancer. Sequencing was performed on lung tumor tissue.

The CDR3 spells CASSESLNTGELFF. Here the CDR3 DNA reads TGCGCCAGCAGTGAGTCCCTGAACACCGGGGAGCTGTTTTTT. The chain recombines TRBV10-1 with TRBJ2-2; no firm D call. V was trimmed by 0 bases and J by 1 base, leaving 3 bases between them. The CDR3 contains 14 residues. Germline V gene sequence: CDR1 WNHNN, CDR2 SYGVQD (reference sequence).